This T cell receptor (beta chain) was sequenced during a study of PD-1 blockade in classical Hodgkin lymphoma. From germline, CDR1 is MNHEY and CDR2 SMNVEV (reference sequence). With V trimmed by 4 bases and J by 3 bases, 4 bases remained unmatched. The CDR3 has 16 amino acids. This clone turned up a few times. Its matching antigen is unknown. Here immunoSEQ multiplex PCR was the method, and the copy in TCRdb shows in-frame clones only, minus some. Here the sample spans thousands of clones, roughly 53% being singletons. Findings of the study overall: While CD8+ TCR diversity did not rise significantly by C4D1, CD4+ TCR diversity did. Among the patients, those starting nivolumab under 1 year after ASCT were excluded. Lower baseline TCR diversity was reported for newly diagnosed patients than for healthy donors.

Relapse was seen in all patients after autologous stem cell transplantation, and brentuximab vedotin exposure was variable. Magnetic negative selection, applied to thawed PBMCs, was used to isolate the CD8+ T cells. Material: CD8+ T cells from blood, obtained at baseline. This clonotype was sampled from a human donor with classical Hodgkin lymphoma. The rearrangement links TRBV27 to TRBJ2-1, with 12 bases fitting TRBD2. The CDR3 nucleotides are TGTGCCAGCAGTTATATGACTAGCGGGGGCTACAATGAGCAGTTCTTC. Translating it yields CASSYMTSGGYNEQFF.